Each of the 29 T cell receptor beta chains below was sequenced from the same sample in a study of long-term antiretroviral therapy in people with HIV. They ran version v3.0 of the immunoSEQ assay at survey level. TCRdb keeps only in-frame clones here, not all; method: immunoSEQ multiplex PCR. The sample carries some 33,000 clones, almost 85% recorded once. The sample was unsorted PBMCs, taken 0.6 years after starting antiretroviral therapy. The receptors here all came from a man aged 18 to 29 with HIV.

The chain joins TRBV5-1 to TRBJ2-2, with 9 bases identical to TRBD1. The CDR3 totals 17 residues. V dropped 3 bases and J dropped 7; count of bases not matched to a gene: 13. In germline, CDR1 is SGHRS, CDR2 YFSETQ. This CDR3 is CASSWGTGSLSGGELFF. The CDR3 nucleotides read TGCGCCAGCAGCTGGGGGACAGGGAGTCTGTCTGGCGGGGAGCTGTTTTTT.

The chain links TRBV6-6 to TRBJ2-3, with TRBD2 identical over 7 bases. The germline gives CDR1 MNHNY, CDR2 SVGAGI (reference sequence). Losses at the gene ends were 2 bases for V and 2 bases for J; bases not matched to a gene: 7. The CDR3 length is 16 residues. The CDR3 loop is CASSYLLAEDTDTQYF. The CDR3 DNA sequence: TGTGCCAGCAGTTACCTCCTAGCGGAGGACACAGATACGCAGTATTTT.

This clone was found once. The chain employs TRBV5-6 and TRBJ2-1, with TRBD2 matching 7 bases. The CDR3 consists of 13 residues. Per the germline V gene, CDR1 is SGHDT and CDR2 is YYEEEE. V was clipped by 3 bases and J by 7 bases; unmatched bases: 4. CDR3 amino acids: CASSWKGGNEQFF. The CDR3 DNA reads TGTGCCAGCAGCTGGAAGGGAGGGAATGAGCAGTTCTTC.

V and J are TRBV4-3 and TRBJ1-1; no firm D call. The V and J ends lost 0 bases and 0 bases respectively, with 11 bases between them. CDR1 is LGHNA, CDR2 YSLEER, per germline. The CDR3 sequence is 16 residues long. CDR3 nucleotides: TGCGCCAGCAGCCAAGATAGCGGGTACATGAACACTGAAGCTTTCTTT. Translated: CASSQDSGYMNTEAFF.

The rearrangement links TRBV9 to TRBJ2-1, with D tentatively TRBD1 (6 bases). CDR3 length: 15 amino acids. The germline gives CDR1 SGDLS, CDR2 YYNGEE. Trimming removed 1 base from V and 0 bases from J, with 8 bases in between. CDR3 protein: CASSVTGSSYNEQFF. The CDR3 DNA follows: TGTGCCAGCAGCGTAACAGGGAGCTCCTACAATGAGCAGTTCTTC.

The V and J genes are TRBV11-2 and TRBJ2-1; tentative D call: TRBD1 (7 bases). Trimming left V 5 bases short and J 9 bases short, with 17 bases between. Germline V gene sequence: CDR1 SGHAT, CDR2 FQNNGV. The CDR3 contains 14 residues. In DNA, the CDR3 is TGTGCCAGCAGCCCCCCTCCGCAGGGGGGTGAGCAGTTCTTC. Translated, it gives CASSPPPQGGEQFF.

The chain links TRBV9 to TRBJ2-1; a possible D gene is TRBD2 (6 bases). Trimming removed 4 bases from V and 3 bases from J, with 14 bases in between. Germline CDR1 is SGDLS and CDR2 is YYNGEE. CDR3 length: 15 residues. The CDR3 DNA reads as TGTGCCAGCAGCCCCCCAGCGGGTATCTACAATGAGCAGTTCTTC. This gives the protein CASSPPAGIYNEQFF.

V usage is TRBV19 and J usage is TRBJ1-2; 7 bases fit TRBD1. This CDR3 is 14 amino acids long. The V gene's germline CDR1 is LNHDA and CDR2 SQIVND (reference sequence). V lost 4 bases to trimming and J lost 4 bases; unmatched junction nucleotides: 6. The CDR3 nucleotides are TGTGCCAGTAGTACTCAACAGGGGAGCTATGGCTACACCTTC. Its translation is CASSTQQGSYGYTF.

The V call is TRBV28, the J call TRBJ2-6, with D unresolved. Trimming stripped 5 bases from V and 1 base from J, with 3 bases between. The CDR3 extends over 13 amino acids. Germline CDR1 reads MDHEN; CDR2 reads SYDVKM. CDR3 sequence: CASSSSGANVLTF. CDR3 DNA sequence: TGTGCCAGCAGTAGTTCTGGGGCCAACGTCCTGACTTTC.

The V gene is TRBV28, the J gene TRBJ1-5; D ambiguous. The V and J ends lost 4 bases and 1 base respectively, with 11 bases between them. This CDR3 region has 15 residues. The germline CDR1 and CDR2 sequences are MDHEN and SYDVKM. The CDR3 nucleotides are TGTGCCAGCAGTTCCCCTGACATCAGCAATCAGCCCCAGCATTTT. Translation: CASSSPDISNQPQHF.

V and J are TRBV5-6 and TRBJ2-3, with D tentatively TRBD1 or TRBD2 (5 bases each). Germline V gives CDR1 SGHDT, CDR2 YYEEEE. The V gene lost 1 base and the J gene lost 2 bases, with 20 bases spanning the gap. The CDR3 totals 18 residues. CDR3 residues: CASSLIYRGTGVTDTQYF. The CDR3 DNA reads TGTGCCAGCAGCTTGATTTATAGAGGGACCGGGGTCACAGATACGCAGTATTTT.

The chain couples TRBV11-2 to TRBJ2-2, with 8 bases fitting TRBD2. The CDR3 is made up of 15 amino acids. The germline gives CDR1 SGHAT, CDR2 FQNNGV. J was trimmed by 6 bases and V by 5 bases; bases with no gene match: 8. This CDR3 is CASSARGGGAGELFF. The CDR3 DNA is TGTGCCAGCAGCGCCCGGGGGGGAGGGGCCGGGGAGCTGTTTTTT.

The chain carries TRBV4-3 and TRBJ1-4; perhaps TRBD1 as D (6 bases). There are 15 residues in the CDR3. CDR1 is LGHNA and CDR2 is YSLEER in the germline V gene. Trimming pared 0 bases from V and 8 bases from J, leaving 13 bases between. The CDR3 nucleotides read TGCGCCAGCAGCCAAGACGGACAGCGAAGGGAAAAACTGTTTTTT. Its protein product is CASSQDGQRREKLFF.

V usage is TRBV7-9 and J usage is TRBJ2-7; 8 nucleotides match TRBD2. This CDR3 contains 16 residues. Germline CDR1 SEHNR, CDR2 FQNEAQ (reference sequence). Unmatched junction bases numbered 12, after V lost 3 bases and J lost 5 bases. CDR3 bases: TGTGCCAGCAGCTTGGTAGTAGGCGGGAGGCGGCACGAGCAGTACTTC. It yields the protein CASSLVVGGRRHEQYF.

This chain links TRBV11-2 with TRBJ2-7; possibly TRBD1 for D (6 bases). Trimming cost V 5 bases and J 1 base, with 15 bases left between them. CDR3 length: 15 amino acids. The V gene's germline CDR1 is SGHAT and CDR2 FQNNGV. The CDR3 DNA is TGTGCCAGCAGCCTCAGGGGCGACTTTTCCTACGAGCAGTACTTC. Residues: CASSLRGDFSYEQYF.

The chain has TRBV29-1 and TRBJ2-3; 12 bases are a match to TRBD2. The CDR3 length is 17 residues. Germline-derived CDR1 and CDR2 are SQVTM and ANQGSEA. V shed 3 bases, J shed 0 bases, and the junction held 7 bases outside the gene matches. The CDR3 loop reads CSVEALAGGISTDTQYF. For the CDR3, the DNA is TGCAGCGTTGAGGCGCTAGCGGGAGGGATTAGCACAGATACGCAGTATTTT.

In DNA form, the CDR3 reads TGTGCCAGCAGCACGACAGTAAGCTCCTACGAGCAGTACTTC. This encodes CASSTTVSSYEQYF. The V call is TRBV7-9, the J call TRBJ2-7; D possibly corresponds to TRBD1 (5 bases). The CDR3 is 14 residues long. V lost 5 bases, J lost 0 bases, and 11 bases lay in between. Germline V gene sequence: CDR1 SEHNR, CDR2 FQNEAQ (reference sequence).

V gene TRBV7-9 combines with J gene TRBJ2-5; 8 bases line up with TRBD1. V lost 2 bases, J lost 4 bases, and 6 bases stayed unmatched. The CDR3 extends over 15 amino acids. Germline V gene sequence: CDR1 SEHNR, CDR2 FQNEAQ (reference sequence). CDR3 nucleotides: TGTGCCAGCAGCTTACTCGGACAGGGCCCAGAGACCCAGTACTTC. This codes for CASSLLGQGPETQYF.

The gene calls are TRBV9 and TRBJ2-2, with 7 bases identical to TRBD2. This CDR3 contains 15 residues. The germline V gene has CDR1 SGDLS and CDR2 YYNGEE. Trimming took 3 bases from V and 1 from J; bases not matched to a gene: 3. The CDR3 coding sequence is TGTGCCAGCAGCGCGGGGGGAGGGAACACCGGGGAGCTGTTTTTT. Protein sequence: CASSAGGGNTGELFF.

V is TRBV5-6 and J is TRBJ1-2; D is possibly TRBD1 (6 bases). Deletions cut 4 bases from V and 2 bases from J, with 15 bases between. The CDR3 spans 15 residues. Germline V gene data show CDR1 as SGHDT and CDR2 as YYEEEE. The CDR3 is CASSVDSSHNYGYTF. The DNA of the CDR3 is TGTGCCAGCAGCGTGGACAGTTCCCACAACTATGGCTACACCTTC.

The chain recombines TRBV2 with TRBJ1-5; D call uncertain. Germline V CDR1 and CDR2: SNHLY, FYNNEI. CDR3 length: 13 residues. V lost 6 bases to trimming and J lost 4 bases, with 10 bases between them. CDR3 protein: CASRRTGNQPQHF. CDR3 sequence (DNA): TGTGCCAGCAGGCGGACGGGGAATCAGCCCCAGCATTTT.

This clone showed up just a few times. The chain links TRBV19 to TRBJ1-2; 9 nucleotides match TRBD1. The V gene end was trimmed by 5 bases and the J gene end by 8 bases; junction bases not matched to a gene: 12. There are 15 residues in the CDR3. CDR1 LNHDA and CDR2 SQIVND come from the germline V gene (reference sequence). CDR3 in DNA: TGTGCCAGTAGTCCGGGACAGGGAGGAGTAGGCGGCTACACCTTC. This gives the protein CASSPGQGGVGGYTF.

The rearrangement joins TRBV15 to TRBJ1-1, with D unclear. This CDR3 has 14 residues. Looked up from germline, CDR1 is LNHNV and CDR2 is YYDKDF (reference sequence). Trimming cost V 0 bases and J 7 bases, with 12 bases left between them. Here the CDR3 DNA reads TGTGCCACCAGCAGAGATAGAGGCTTCAATGAAGCTTTCTTT. It codes for CATSRDRGFNEAFF.

This chain connects TRBV6-4 to TRBJ2-3, with 9 bases lining up with TRBD2. Germline-derived CDR1 and CDR2 are MRHNA and SNTAGT. J lost 2 bases, V lost 6 bases, and 6 bases had no gene match. The CDR3 runs to 15 residues. The CDR3 reads CASSTGTSHTDTQYF. In DNA, the CDR3 is TGTGCCAGCAGCACCGGGACTAGCCACACAGATACGCAGTATTTT.

The V and J genes are TRBV4-3 and TRBJ2-3; 9 bases match TRBD1. The germline V gene encodes CDR1 LGHNA and CDR2 YSLEER. The CDR3 length is 16 residues. The V segment lost 3 bases and the J segment 4 bases; nucleotides outside the gene matches: 8. The CDR3 region is CASSQDTGGRADTQYF. The CDR3 region has the DNA TGCGCCAGCAGCCAGGATACAGGGGGCAGAGCAGATACGCAGTATTTT.

V is TRBV6-5 and J is TRBJ2-7; D not certain. The CDR3 spans 11 residues. Germline lookup yields CDR1 MNHEY and CDR2 SVGAGI. The V and J ends lost 5 bases and 6 bases respectively, with 8 bases between them. CDR3 region: CASSNRVEQYF. The CDR3 nucleotides read TGTGCCAGCAGTAACCGAGTCGAGCAGTACTTC.

The chain carries TRBV18 and TRBJ2-7, with unresolved D. CDR3 length: 13 residues. Germline CDR1 is KGHSH and CDR2 is LQKENI. The V and J ends lost 11 bases and 6 bases respectively, with 20 bases between them. The CDR3 nucleotides are TGTGCCTCTACGGCGGCAGTACAACTCGAGCAGTACTTC. Protein product: CASTAAVQLEQYF.

A few counts support this clone. The CDR3 DNA is TGTGCCAGCAATAAGCGGGAGGGCCCCATCGAGCAGTACTTC. This translates into CASNKREGPIEQYF. The genes are TRBV2 and TRBJ2-7, with TRBD2 matching over 10 bases. CDR1 is SNHLY and CDR2 is FYNNEI in the germline V gene. The V segment lost 7 bases and the J segment 6 bases; nucleotides outside the gene matches: 9. The CDR3 contains 14 residues. The full variable domain, in which reference TRBV2 and TRBJ2-7 provide the parts outside the CDR3, is EPEVTQTPSHQVTQMGQEVILRCVPISNHLYFYWYRQILGQKVEFLVSFYNNEISEKSEIFDDQFSVERPDGSNFTLKIRSTKLEDSAMYFCASNKREGPIEQYFGPGTRLTVT.

V and J are TRBV11-2 and TRBJ1-5, with D hard to call. V was clipped by 5 bases and J by 5 bases, with 13 bases between them. The CDR3 sequence is 14 residues long. CDR1 and CDR2 (germline): SGHAT, FQNNGV. CDR3 nucleotides: TGTGCCAGCAGCGACGGGCGTTCAGATCAGCCCCAGCATTTT. Protein product: CASSDGRSDQPQHF.